These 32 T cell receptor beta chains came from one sample sequenced in a study of identical twins. TCRdb reprocessed the 5' RACE reads via MiXCR and lists one record per CDR3 protein. The sample has roughly 250,000 distinct CDR3 sequences, approximately 7.8% seen once. The sample was also linked to a second study, of yellow fever vaccine responses in identical twins.

The sample consisted of CD8+ T cells sorted from blood. The source is a woman younger than 30 in good health.

The CDR3 sequence: CASSSHGLAGEQYV. CDR3 DNA sequence: TGTGCCAGCAGTTCCCACGGACTAGCTGGCGAGCAGTACGTC. The rearrangement uses TRBV27 and TRBJ2-7; 8 nucleotides agree with TRBD2. Trimming took 4 bases from V and 6 from J; bases not matched to a gene: 8. The CDR3 spans 14 residues. Germline V gives CDR1 MNHEY, CDR2 SMNVEV (reference sequence).

This clonotype was observed many times. The chain recombines TRBV4-1 with TRBJ2-5; 11 bases match TRBD2. The J segment lost 1 base and the V segment lost 4 bases, leaving 5 bases of the junction unmatched. Germline CDR1 MGHRA, CDR2 YSYEKL. CDR3 length equals 16 residues. This chain's CDR3 is CASSLGTSGFQETQYF. The CDR3 nucleotides read TGCGCCAGCAGCCTCGGGACTAGCGGCTTCCAAGAGACCCAGTACTTC.

The table lists this clonotype with a few counts. The rearrangement joins TRBV13 to TRBJ1-4; 7 nucleotides agree with TRBD1. CDR1 is PRHDT and CDR2 is FYEKMQ in the germline V gene (reference sequence). V dropped 3 bases and J dropped 8; count of bases not matched to a gene: 3. The CDR3 covers 13 residues. The CDR3 DNA sequence: TGTGCCAGCAGCTTCCAGGGGGACGAAAAACTGTTTTTT. It codes for CASSFQGDEKLFF.

The rearrangement uses TRBV7-2 and TRBJ1-1; 7 nucleotides match TRBD1. The CDR3 totals 14 residues. From germline, CDR1 is SGHTA and CDR2 FQGNSA. V dropped 5 bases and J dropped 4; count of bases not matched to a gene: 7. The CDR3 sequence is CASSHTGVGTEAFF. DNA of the CDR3: TGTGCCAGCAGCCACACAGGGGTGGGCACTGAAGCTTTCTTT.

This clonotype was counted ten times or more. The chain carries TRBV12-3 or TRBV12-4 and TRBJ2-5, with 9 positions matching TRBD1. V lost 6 bases, J lost 4 bases, and 12 bases stayed unmatched. CDR3 length: 16 residues. CDR3 DNA sequence: TGTGCCAGCAGCGACATCGCCGGGACAGGGCTAGAGACCCAGTACTTC. Residues: CASSDIAGTGLETQYF.

The rearrangement joins TRBV15 to TRBJ2-7, with D perhaps being TRBD1 or TRBD2 (6 bases each). V was trimmed by 0 bases and J by 1 base, leaving 13 bases between them. Germline values: CDR1 LNHNV, CDR2 YYDKDF (reference sequence). This CDR3 has 16 residues. The CDR3 reads CATSRDSGASSYEQYF. The CDR3 DNA follows: TGTGCCACCAGCAGAGATTCGGGGGCTTCGTCCTACGAGCAGTACTTC.

CDR3 amino acids: CASSWDRDRVYEQYF. As DNA, the CDR3 is TGTGCCAGCAGTTGGGACCGGGACAGGGTCTACGAGCAGTACTTC. The chain uses TRBV6-5 and TRBJ2-7; 9 nucleotides align to TRBD1. J lost 3 bases, V lost 4 bases, and 7 bases had no gene match. Germline-derived CDR1 and CDR2 are MNHEY and SVGAGI. The CDR3 length is 15 residues.

This clonotype has at least ten counts. The CDR3 sequence is CASSLSEYNEQFF. The CDR3 DNA is TGCGCCAGCAGCTTGAGTGAGTACAATGAGCAGTTCTTC. The rearrangement joins TRBV5-1 to TRBJ2-1; D is ambiguous. The CDR3 is 13 amino acids. V lost 1 base and J 4 bases, leaving 6 bases between the germline ends. Germline loops: CDR1 SGHRS, CDR2 YFSETQ.

This clonotype was seen at least ten times. The chain uses TRBV12-3 or TRBV12-4 and TRBJ1-5; D remains unclear. The germline V and J ends were trimmed by 7 bases and 4 bases, with 11 bases remaining between them. There are 13 residues in the CDR3. The DNA for the CDR3 is TGTGCCAGCACCTCGAAGTGGAATCAGCCCCAGCATTTT. Protein: CASTSKWNQPQHF.

This clonotype has more than one count but fewer than ten. J is TRBJ2-1 and V is TRBV10-3, with TRBD2 matching 12 bases. This CDR3 region has 15 residues. The trim removed 0 bases at V and 10 bases at J, leaving 4 bases unmatched. Germline CDR1 and CDR2: ENHRY and SYGVKD. The CDR3 region is CAISESRTSGAEQFF. CDR3 nucleotides: TGTGCCATCAGTGAGTCCCGGACTAGCGGGGCCGAGCAGTTCTTC.

This clonotype appeared many times. The chain combines TRBV20-1 with TRBJ2-3, with 12 bases fitting TRBD1. With 0 bases clipped from V and 6 bases from J, the junction kept 4 bases outside the gene matches. CDR3 length: 15 residues. Germline CDR1 DFQATT, CDR2 SNEGSKA (reference sequence). CDR3 protein: CSARDRGQGADTQYF. CDR3 DNA: TGCAGTGCTAGAGATCGGGGACAGGGGGCGGATACGCAGTATTTT.

This clonotype has only a few counts. The chain is built from TRBV4-2 and TRBJ1-1; no definite D call. Trimming shortened V by 1 base and J by 4 bases, and 10 bases separated the two germline ends. This CDR3 spans 14 amino acids. Germline lookup yields CDR1 LGHNA and CDR2 YNFKEQ. CDR3 sequence (DNA): TGTGCCAGCAGCCAAGGCTTAGAGGGCACTGAAGCTTTCTTT. Residues: CASSQGLEGTEAFF.

V gene TRBV24-1 combines with J gene TRBJ2-7, with D unresolved. The germline V gene has CDR1 KGHDR and CDR2 SFDVKD. CDR3 length equals 17 residues. V was cut by 2 bases and J by 1 base, with 17 bases left in between. The CDR3 sequence is CATSDSLVTELSYEQYV. Written as DNA, the CDR3 is TGTGCCACCAGTGATTCCCTAGTTACGGAACTTTCCTACGAGCAGTACGTC.

Ten or more counts support this clonotype. This chain joins TRBV12-3 or TRBV12-4 and TRBJ2-2; possibly TRBD2 for D (7 bases). Deletions cut 1 base from V and 3 bases from J, with 9 bases between. The CDR3 sequence is 15 residues long. CDR3 DNA sequence: TGTGCCAGCAGTTTAGGCGGGGGCTACACCGGGGAGCTGTTTTTT. Its protein is CASSLGGGYTGELFF.

The chain recombines TRBV10-1 with TRBJ1-2; D unclear. The V gene lost 0 bases and the J gene lost 2 bases, with 7 bases spanning the gap. Germline CDR1 reads WNHNN; CDR2 reads SYGVQD (reference sequence). This CDR3 has 14 amino acids. The CDR3 DNA sequence: TGCGCCAGCAGTGAGTCCATGGGGAACTATGGCTACACCTTC. Translating it yields CASSESMGNYGYTF.

Many counts were recorded for this clonotype. This rearrangement joins TRBV29-1 to TRBJ2-3, with D hard to call. Germline-derived CDR1 and CDR2 are SQVTM and ANQGSEA. The germline V and J ends were trimmed by 0 bases and 5 bases, with 12 bases remaining between them. CDR3 size: 14 residues. CDR3 nucleotides: TGCAGCGTTGAAGATGGTTCGCTCGGAGATACGCAGTATTTT. Translating it yields CSVEDGSLGDTQYF.

The table lists this clonotype with a few counts. The chain joins TRBV12-3 or TRBV12-4 to TRBJ2-1; TRBD1 matches at 9 bases. The CDR3 totals 12 residues. V lost 4 bases, J lost 12 bases, and 4 bases stayed unmatched. CDR3 sequence (DNA): TGTGCCAGCAGTTCCCCGGGACAGGGGCAGTTCTTC. This translates into CASSSPGQGQFF.

The rearrangement joins TRBV7-9 to TRBJ2-1; TRBD1 agrees at 12 bases. This CDR3 has 15 amino acids. Germline V CDR1 and CDR2: SEHNR, FQNEAQ (reference sequence). Trimming at V came to 4 bases and at J to 7 bases, leaving 5 bases not matched to a gene. CDR3 region: CASSWDRGPFNEQFF. In nucleotides, the CDR3 is TGTGCCAGCAGCTGGGACAGGGGGCCGTTTAATGAGCAGTTCTTC.

On this clonotype: Possible read error: a much larger clone is one base away. No conserved phenylalanine or tryptophan is present at the end of the CDR3, so a read error is the likely explanation. The chain carries TRBV10-1 and TRBJ2-1; perhaps D is TRBD1 or TRBD2 (5 bases each). CDR1 and CDR2 from the germline V gene are WNHNN and SYGVQD (reference sequence). Trimming left V 3 bases short and J 1 base short, with 13 bases between. The length of the CDR3 is 16 residues. CDR3 bases: TGCGCCAGCAGTGAAATTGAGGGGTTTTCCTACAATGAGCAGTTCCTC. Its translation: CASSEIEGFSYNEQFL.

V is TRBV20-1 and J is TRBJ2-1; D perhaps matches TRBD2 (5 bases). Germline V gene sequence: CDR1 DFQATT, CDR2 SNEGSKA (reference sequence). There are 15 residues in the CDR3. With 3 bases removed from V and 5 bases from J, the gap between germline ends came to 17 bases. In DNA, the CDR3 is TGCAGTGCTAGCACCGGACTGGCGGTCGACAATGAGCAGTTCTTC. Amino acids: CSASTGLAVDNEQFF.

The J gene is TRBJ1-3, the V gene TRBV4-1, with D possibly matching TRBD1 (6 bases). CDR3 size: 17 residues. V lost 0 bases to trimming and J lost 0 bases, with 12 bases between them. Germline CDR1 and CDR2: MGHRA and YSYEKL. CDR3 coding DNA: TGCGCCAGCAGCCAAGATAAGTGGGGGCGCTCTGGAAACACCATATATTTT. This encodes CASSQDKWGRSGNTIYF.

This clonotype was observed at least ten times. V is TRBV9 and J is TRBJ2-7; D assignment may be TRBD1 or TRBD2 (5 bases each). The CDR3 is 14 amino acids. Trimming took off 2 bases at V and 5 bases at J, with 14 bases between the two ends. Per germline, CDR1 SGDLS and CDR2 YYNGEE. The CDR3 DNA is TGTGCCAGCAGCGTTGGGACGCTTAGAAACGAGCAGTACTTC. Translation gives CASSVGTLRNEQYF.

The rearrangement links TRBV6-2 or TRBV6-3 to TRBJ2-3; 9 nucleotides align to TRBD1. CDR3 size: 15 residues. CDR1 is MNHEY and CDR2 is SVGEGT in the germline V gene. V was clipped by 6 bases and J by 0 bases; unmatched bases: 4. CDR3 nucleotides: TGTGCCAGCAGGACGGGGACAGGGAGCACAGATACGCAGTATTTT. Protein product: CASRTGTGSTDTQYF.

This clonotype was seen many times. The chain combines TRBV20-1 with TRBJ2-1; TRBD2 agrees at 13 bases. The V gene end was trimmed by 6 bases and the J gene end by 10 bases; junction bases not matched to a gene: 9. Germline assignment: CDR1 DFQATT and CDR2 SNEGSKA (reference sequence). The CDR3 spans 14 residues. In DNA form, the CDR3 reads TGCAGTGCGACTAGCGGGAGGCCTTTATTGGAGCAGTTCTTC. Protein product: CSATSGRPLLEQFF.

This clonotype showed up just a few times. At one boundary the junction diverges from the germline segment, which might be a read error. The gene calls are TRBV20-1 and TRBJ2-7, with D possibly being TRBD1 (6 bases). The CDR3 extends over 13 amino acids. Germline V gives CDR1 DFQATT, CDR2 SNEGSKA (reference sequence). CDR3: CSARDAGEHEQYF. The CDR3 region has the DNA TGCAGTGCCAGAGATGCAGGGGAACACGAGCAGTACTTC.

The DNA for the CDR3 is TGTGCCAGCAGCTTAAGTACCAACAGGTGGAGGAGCACAGATACGCAGTATTTT. The encoded protein is CASSLSTNRWRSTDTQYF. The V and J genes are TRBV7-8 and TRBJ2-3; D is possibly TRBD1 or TRBD2 (5 bases each). Germline assignment: CDR1 SGHVS and CDR2 FQNEAQ. Trimming took 2 bases from V and 0 from J, leaving 18 bases between them. The CDR3 totals 18 residues.

The chain is built from TRBV20-1 and TRBJ2-3; 11 positions match TRBD2. The V and J ends lost 6 bases and 4 bases, in that order; junction bases with no gene match: 12. The CDR3 is made up of 16 amino acids. The germline CDR1 and CDR2 sequences are DFQATT and SNEGSKA (reference sequence). This CDR3 reads CSANPPLAGDSDTQYF. As DNA, the CDR3 is TGCAGTGCAAACCCCCCACTAGCGGGAGACTCAGATACGCAGTATTTT.

This clonotype was recorded many times. J is TRBJ2-7 and V is TRBV27; D is perhaps TRBD1 or TRBD2 (6 bases each). CDR1 and CDR2 (germline): MNHEY, SMNVEV (reference sequence). The ends were cut back, 5 bases at V and 6 bases at J, with 23 bases in the middle. CDR3 length: 16 amino acids. The CDR3 reads CASSPTLQGLWLEQYF. The DNA of the CDR3 is TGTGCCAGCAGTCCAACATTACAGGGACTCTGGCTCGAGCAGTACTTC.

This clonotype showed up many times. V and J are TRBV29-1 and TRBJ1-1; weak D call: TRBD1 (6 bases). The CDR3 sequence is 13 residues long. Deletions cut 7 bases from V and 2 bases from J, with 14 bases between. Per germline, CDR1 SQVTM and CDR2 ANQGSEA. CDR3 residues: CSAAGGDNTEAFF. DNA for the CDR3: TGCAGCGCCGCCGGGGGCGACAACACTGAAGCTTTCTTT.

This clonotype came up a few times. The chain recombines TRBV12-3 or TRBV12-4 with TRBJ2-1; possible D gene TRBD1, 5 bases. This CDR3 contains 16 residues. V was cut by 2 bases and J by 0 bases, with 11 bases left in between. CDR3 bases: TGTGCCAGCAGTTTATCTGAAGACAGCTCCTACAATGAGCAGTTCTTC. Protein sequence: CASSLSEDSSYNEQFF.

The gene calls are TRBV5-1 and TRBJ2-1; 7 bases agree with TRBD2. The CDR3 length is 16 residues. V was clipped by 4 bases and J by 3 bases; unmatched bases: 10. Per germline, CDR1 SGHRS and CDR2 YFSETQ. The CDR3 DNA reads as TGCGCCAGCAGCCCCCTTTGGGAGGGGTACTACAATGAGCAGTTCTTC. Translating gives CASSPLWEGYYNEQFF.

This clonotype was seen a handful of times. This chain uses TRBV2 with TRBJ2-2; D is unresolved. This CDR3 has 14 residues. CDR1 is SNHLY, CDR2 FYNNEI, per germline. V gave up 6 bases and J gave up 2 bases, with 10 bases separating them. The CDR3 sequence is CASRNPANTGELFF. The CDR3 DNA is TGTGCCAGCAGGAATCCAGCTAACACCGGGGAGCTGTTTTTT.